These 19 T cell receptor beta chains were sequenced from one sample in a study of cytomegalovirus exposure and HLA in healthy donors. Primers included in the PCR were 60 Vbeta and 13 Jbeta primers. Here immunoSEQ multiplex PCR was the method, and the copy in TCRdb shows in-frame clones only, minus some. The table has fewer than 150,000 clones, approximately 75% seen once; the top ten hold about 4.9%. Sequenced input: PBMCs. These TCRs come from a man in his fifties in good health and CMV-seropositive.

V and J are TRBV2 and TRBJ1-1; unclear D gene. CDR3 length: 14 amino acids. Germline CDR1 is SNHLY and CDR2 is FYNNEI. Deletions cut 4 bases from V and 0 bases from J, with 9 bases between. CDR3 sequence (DNA): TGTGCCAGCAGTGGCCCGGGATTGAACACTGAAGCTTTCTTT. Its protein is CASSGPGLNTEAFF.

This clone has a single count. The rearrangement uses TRBV19 and TRBJ2-2; weak D call: TRBD1 (6 bases). The CDR3 contains 16 residues. V lost 6 bases and J lost 1, with 15 bases in between. CDR1 and CDR2 from the germline V gene are LNHDA and SQIVND (reference sequence). CDR3 DNA: TGTGCCAGTAGACCCCCCGGACAGCTGAACACCGGGGAGCTGTTTTTT. The encoded protein is CASRPPGQLNTGELFF.

This clone was observed a few times. The chain recombines TRBV28 with TRBJ1-4; the match to TRBD1 covers 8 bases. This CDR3 region has 14 residues. Germline lookup yields CDR1 MDHEN and CDR2 SYDVKM. V was clipped by 6 bases and J by 3 bases; unmatched bases: 3. The CDR3 coding sequence is TGTGCCAGCAGGACGACAGGGGCTAATGAAAAACTGTTTTTT. It is translated as CASRTTGANEKLFF. The variable domain in full, with the rest retrieved from reference TRBV28 and TRBJ1-4, is DVKVTQSSRYLVKRTGEKVFLECVQDMDHENMFWYRQDPGLGLRLIYFSYDVKMKEKGDIPEGYSVSREKKERFSLILESASTNQTSMYLCASRTTGANEKLFFGSGTQLSVL.

The chain employs TRBV9 and TRBJ1-2, with a possible D match to TRBD1 (5 bases). Between the trimmed V and J ends, which lost 4 bases and 3 bases, there was a span of 13 bases. CDR1 is SGDLS and CDR2 is YYNGEE in the germline V gene. The CDR3 sequence is 14 residues long. CDR3 amino acids: CASSPQGADYGYTF. CDR3 nucleotides: TGTGCCAGCAGCCCCCAGGGCGCTGACTATGGCTACACCTTC.

This clone was observed a single time. This chain links TRBV18 with TRBJ2-1; D might be TRBD2 (6 bases). The V end was cut by 0 bases, the J end by 10 bases, with 13 bases between. Germline V gene lookup returns CDR1 KGHSH and CDR2 LQKENI. There are 14 residues in the CDR3. The CDR3 nucleotides read TGTGCCAGCTCACCACCTATACTAGCTGGAGAGCAGTTCTTC. Residues: CASSPPILAGEQFF.

The sample holds a few counts of this clone. The gene calls are TRBV19 and TRBJ1-2, with TRBD1 as a possible D gene (5 bases). V was trimmed by 3 bases and J by 9 bases, leaving 14 bases between them. CDR1 is LNHDA and CDR2 is SQIVND in the germline V gene (reference sequence). CDR3 length: 13 residues. In DNA, the CDR3 is TGTGCCAGTAGTATTCGACAGTCTGGCAGCTACACCTTC. This gives the protein CASSIRQSGSYTF.

V and J are TRBV5-6 and TRBJ1-6; D unclear. Trimming took 2 bases from V and 10 from J, leaving 13 bases between them. The CDR3 is 14 amino acids. Germline CDR1 is SGHDT and CDR2 is YYEEEE. The CDR3: CASSFAGGGSPLHF. CDR3 nucleotides: TGTGCCAGCAGCTTTGCGGGAGGAGGCTCACCCCTCCACTTT.

The V and J genes are TRBV5-6 and TRBJ2-5; the D is unclear. Germline CDR1 is SGHDT and CDR2 is YYEEEE. With 1 base removed from V and 0 bases from J, the gap between germline ends came to 4 bases. The CDR3 length is 13 residues. CDR3 region: CASSLSYQETQYF. The CDR3 region has the DNA TGTGCCAGCAGCTTGTCGTACCAAGAGACCCAGTACTTC.

CDR3 sequence reads: CASSPPRVNSPLHF. The CDR3 bases are TGTGCCAGCAGCCCTCCCCGGGTCAATTCACCCCTCCACTTT. The chain combines TRBV4-2 with TRBJ1-6; D call uncertain. Per the germline V gene, CDR1 is LGHNA and CDR2 is YNFKEQ. Trimming took 4 bases from V and 7 from J, leaving 11 bases between them. The CDR3 has 14 amino acids.

The chain joins TRBV15 to TRBJ2-4, with D unresolved. Germline V CDR1 and CDR2: LNHNV, YYDKDF (reference sequence). This CDR3 contains 16 residues. Deletions cut 0 bases from V and 0 bases from J, with 9 bases between. The CDR3 sequence: CATSRDQRLAKNIQYF. CDR3 DNA sequence: TGTGCCACCAGCAGAGACCAGAGACTAGCCAAAAACATTCAGTACTTC.

V is TRBV6-5 and J is TRBJ1-1; D not resolved. Trimming left V 4 bases short and J 1 base short, with 7 bases between. Germline V CDR1 and CDR2: MNHEY, SVGAGI. The CDR3 covers 13 residues. CDR3 loop: CASSSYRNTEAFF. The CDR3 DNA is TGTGCCAGCAGTTCCTATAGGAACACTGAAGCTTTCTTT.

The rearrangement joins TRBV12-5 to TRBJ2-1; the match to TRBD2 covers 11 bases. Trimming took 7 bases from V and 5 from J; bases not matched to a gene: 10. There are 16 residues in the CDR3. Germline CDR1 is LGHNT and CDR2 is FRNRAP. Written as DNA, the CDR3 is TGTGCTAGTGCCCCTCTTAGCGGGAGGGCCCACAATGAGCAGTTCTTC. Translating it yields CASAPLSGRAHNEQFF.

J is TRBJ1-5 and V is TRBV19, with TRBD1 matching 7 bases. V lost 6 bases, J lost 7 bases, and 15 bases stayed unmatched. Germline CDR1 LNHDA, CDR2 SQIVND (reference sequence). This CDR3 contains 16 residues. The CDR3 region has the DNA TGTGCCAGTAGCAAATCCACGGGGGTGACAGGGCAGCCCCAGCATTTT. Its protein product is CASSKSTGVTGQPQHF. Combining the CDR3 with reference TRBV19 and TRBJ1-5 gives the whole variable domain DGGITQSPKYLFRKEGQNVTLSCEQNLNHDAMYWYRQDPGQGLRLIYYSQIVNDFQKGDIAEGYSVSREKKESFPLTVTSAQKNPTAFYLCASSKSTGVTGQPQHFGDGTRLSIL.

The gene calls are TRBV18 and TRBJ2-7; unclear D gene. Trimming took 6 bases from V and 1 from J, leaving 13 bases between them. Germline assignment: CDR1 KGHSH and CDR2 LQKENI. This CDR3 spans 14 amino acids. CDR3: CASSPPNESYEQYF. The CDR3 DNA follows: TGTGCCAGCTCGCCTCCGAACGAGTCCTACGAGCAGTACTTC.

The V gene is TRBV5-6, the J gene TRBJ1-3, with D unresolved. Trimming cost V 0 bases and J 0 bases, with 7 bases left between them. In germline, CDR1 is SGHDT, CDR2 YYEEEE. The length of the CDR3 is 15 residues. CDR3 amino acids: CASSLVGSSGNTIYF. The CDR3 nucleotides read TGTGCCAGCAGCTTGGTTGGGAGCTCTGGAAACACCATATATTTT.

The chain is built from TRBV2 and TRBJ2-5; TRBD1 matches 7 bases. In germline, CDR1 is SNHLY, CDR2 FYNNEI. Germline trimming cut 5 bases from V and 4 bases from J; bases unmatched to any gene: 13. This CDR3 is 16 amino acids long. The DNA for the CDR3 is TGTGCCAGCAGTCCAGGACAGGCGAAGGTGAGAGAGACCCAGTACTTC. It codes for CASSPGQAKVRETQYF. The full variable domain, in which reference TRBV2 and TRBJ2-5 provide the parts outside the CDR3, is EPEVTQTPSHQVTQMGQEVILRCVPISNHLYFYWYRQILGQKVEFLVSFYNNEISEKSEIFDDQFSVERPDGSNFTLKIRSTKLEDSAMYFCASSPGQAKVRETQYFGPGTRLLVL.

This clone appeared a few times. This chain uses TRBV5-5 with TRBJ2-3; 9 bases map to TRBD1. With V trimmed by 7 bases and J by 3 bases, 12 bases remained unmatched. The CDR3 has 16 residues. From germline, CDR1 is SGHKS and CDR2 YYEKEE (reference sequence). CDR3 sequence reads: CASATGGQGRTDTQYF. The DNA of the CDR3 is TGTGCCAGCGCAACCGGGGGACAGGGCCGAACAGATACGCAGTATTTT.

This sequence joins TRBV30 and TRBJ1-1; D may be TRBD1 (5 bases). The length of the CDR3 is 14 residues. Per the germline V gene, CDR1 is GTSNPN and CDR2 is SVGIG (reference sequence). Between the trimmed V and J ends, which lost 4 bases and 1 base, there was a span of 13 bases. The CDR3 sequence: CAWIAVGGNTEAFF. The CDR3 DNA reads TGTGCCTGGATCGCAGTCGGGGGGAACACTGAAGCTTTCTTT.

The chain links TRBV29-1 to TRBJ2-5, with D possibly matching TRBD1 (5 bases). This CDR3 has 12 residues. Trimming removed 7 bases at V and 4 bases at J, with 13 bases between. Germline V gene data show CDR1 as SQVTM and CDR2 as ANQGSEA. The CDR3 coding sequence is TGCAGCGGGAGTAGGGGTGGAGAGACCCAGTACTTC. Amino acid sequence: CSGSRGGETQYF.